The entry that follows covers one TCR beta chain sequence. Its antigen remains unknown. Other DNA sequences in the sample encode the same CDR3. The data were taken from a study of cytomegalovirus exposure and HLA in healthy donors. The study drew the donors from its roughly 120-subject validation cohort, separate from the 666-subject first cohort. Whole-study findings and limits: Rarity characterized most TCR sequences, yet some public TCRs appeared in many donors. A few CMV-associated chains were confirmed in vitro to be specific for CMV antigens.

Clones were sequenced by immunoSEQ multiplex PCR, and TCRdb holds only the in-frame ones, with some missing. The sample has 300,000 to 350,000 clones; roughly 88% are singletons. Sequences were obtained from PBMCs. This TCR derives from a man between 25 and 39 years old in good health and CMV-seronegative.

CDR3 loop: CASSYGTGRDTEAFF. Here the CDR3 DNA reads TGTGCCAGCAGTTACGGGACAGGGAGGGACACTGAAGCTTTCTTT. This chain connects TRBV6-5 to TRBJ1-1; 9 bases map to TRBD1. CDR1 and CDR2 from the germline V gene are MNHEY and SVGAGI. The CDR3 consists of 15 residues. V shed 2 bases and J 3 bases; nucleotides not matched to a gene: 4.